Each of the 24 T cell receptor beta chains below was sequenced from the same sample in a study of molecular identifiers for immune sequencing clone quantification. One entry per CDR3 protein results from TCRdb running MiXCR on the PCR reads. The sample gives about 640,000 distinct CDR3 sequences, 15% to 20% of which show up once; roughly 0.83% is in the top ten. Sample: naive CD8+ T cells from blood, with Jurkat cell RNA spiked in. As for subset: FACS-sorted CD8+CD4-CCR7+CD45RA+ naive T cells. These TCRs come from a human donor in good health. Some libraries in this study had Jurkat cell RNA spiked in.

This sequence joins TRBV7-9 and TRBJ2-7, with TRBD2 matching over 8 bases. J gave up 0 bases and V 0 bases, and 4 bases lay outside the gene matches. Per the germline V gene, CDR1 is SEHNR and CDR2 is FQNEAQ (reference sequence). CDR3 length equals 16 residues. CDR3 bases: TGTGCCAGCAGCTTAGCCCCACGGGGGGGCTCCTACGAGCAGTACTTC. Translated, it gives CASSLAPRGGSYEQYF.

J is TRBJ2-3 and V is TRBV4-3; D is ambiguous. Per the germline V gene, CDR1 is LGHNA and CDR2 is YSLEER. The ends were cut back, 3 bases at V and 0 bases at J, with 19 bases in the middle. This CDR3 is 18 amino acids long. DNA of the CDR3: TGCGCCAGCAGCCACTCCCTCCAGGCGATCACTAGCACAGATACGCAGTATTTT. It specifies CASSHSLQAITSTDTQYF.

There are a few counts of this clonotype. This rearrangement joins TRBV19 to TRBJ2-2, with D tentatively TRBD2 (5 bases). The germline V and J ends were trimmed by 7 bases and 5 bases, with 11 bases remaining between them. Germline V gene data show CDR1 as LNHDA and CDR2 as SQIVND (reference sequence). The CDR3 runs to 13 residues. In nucleotides, the CDR3 is TGTGCCAGTATCAATCCGGGGACCGGGGAGCTGTTTTTT. Residues: CASINPGTGELFF.

Ten or more counts support this clonotype. V and J are TRBV28 and TRBJ2-2; D is possibly TRBD2 (6 bases). In germline, CDR1 is MDHEN, CDR2 SYDVKM. Deletions cut 5 bases from V and 3 bases from J, with 16 bases between. The CDR3 covers 16 residues. CDR3 coding DNA: TGTGCCAGCAGTCCCCTGAGCAGGGAGGACACCGGGGAGCTGTTTTTT. This encodes CASSPLSREDTGELFF.

This clonotype was observed at least ten times. The genes are TRBV6-6 and TRBJ2-5; tentatively, D is TRBD2 (5 bases). Trimming removed 0 bases from V and 2 bases from J, with 10 bases in between. The CDR3 length is 15 residues. Per the germline V gene, CDR1 is MNHNY and CDR2 is SVGAGI (reference sequence). CDR3 DNA sequence: TGTGCCAGCAGTTACTCTGTCTCGGGGCAAGAGACCCAGTACTTC. Its translation is CASSYSVSGQETQYF.

The sample holds many counts of this clonotype. The V call is TRBV27, the J call TRBJ2-2; 7 bases line up with TRBD1. V gave up 6 bases and J gave up 6 bases; unmatched junction bases: 10. Germline V CDR1 and CDR2: MNHEY, SMNVEV (reference sequence). The CDR3 sequence is 15 residues long. CDR3 nucleotide sequence: TGTGCCAGCAGATTTAGGGGGCATGGTGCCGGGGAGCTGTTTTTT. It codes for CASRFRGHGAGELFF.

For this clonotype: Since a much larger clone is just one base distant, this may be a read error. The chain employs TRBV11-2 and TRBJ2-1; 8 nucleotides match TRBD1. The germline gives CDR1 SGHAT, CDR2 FQNNGV. The CDR3 extends over 16 amino acids. Written as DNA, the CDR3 is TGTGCCAGCAGCTCAGGGTTGGGACAGGCAGTAAATGAGCGGTTCTTC. Its translation: CASSSGLGQAVNERFF. Using reference TRBV11-2 and TRBJ2-1 for the parts outside the CDR3, the full variable domain is EAGVAQSPRYKIIEKRQSVAFWCNPISGHATLYWYQQILGQGPKLLIQFQNNGVVDDSQLPKDRFSAERLKGVDSTLKIQPAKLEDSAVYLCASSSGLGQAVNERFFGPGTRLTVL.

This clonotype was recorded at least ten times. The genes are TRBV7-9 and TRBJ2-7, with D unresolved. CDR1 is SEHNR, CDR2 FQNEAQ, per germline (reference sequence). This CDR3 comprises 12 residues. Trimming removed 1 base at V and 7 bases at J, with 8 bases between. The CDR3, as DNA: TGTGCCAGCAGCTTAGAATTCTTTGAGCAGTACTTC. Translating gives CASSLEFFEQYF.

Concerning this clonotype itself: This may come from a read error, since a much larger clone is one base off. The V call is TRBV28, the J call TRBJ2-5; D gene unclear. The V end was cut by 8 bases, the J end by 3 bases, with 13 bases between. There are 13 residues in the CDR3. Germline V CDR1 and CDR2: MDHEN, SYDVKM. CDR3 in amino acids: CASGPPPEETQYF. The CDR3 nucleotides read TGTGCCAGCGGGCCTCCCCCCGAAGAGACCCAGTACTTC.

This clonotype turned up a few times. One junction end disagrees with the germline gene, perhaps due to a read error. This rearrangement joins TRBV20-1 to TRBJ2-7; maybe TRBD2 (6 bases). This CDR3 has 15 amino acids. Germline V gene data show CDR1 as DFQATT and CDR2 as SNEGSKA (reference sequence). The CDR3 loop is CSAGDPVGGAYEQYF. The DNA for the CDR3 is TGCAGTGCTGGAGATCCAGTAGGAGGGGCCTACGAGCAGTACTTC.

This clonotype appeared many times. The J gene is TRBJ1-2, the V gene TRBV6-2 or TRBV6-3; D remains ambiguous. Germline V gene sequence: CDR1 MNHEY, CDR2 SVGEGT. Trimming took 2 bases from V and 8 from J, leaving 9 bases between them. The CDR3 has 12 residues. CDR3 coding DNA: TGTGCCAGCAGTTACCCCCTTGAGGGCTACACCTTC. Amino acid sequence: CASSYPLEGYTF.

This clonotype has at least ten counts. The chain combines TRBV27 with TRBJ1-1; D not resolved. Germline V gives CDR1 MNHEY, CDR2 SMNVEV (reference sequence). This CDR3 has 13 amino acids. With 4 bases removed from V and 6 bases from J, the gap between germline ends came to 12 bases. CDR3 coding DNA: TGTGCCAGCAGTTCACTAGGAGCGTCTGAAGCTTTCTTT. Translation gives CASSSLGASEAFF.

This clonotype was seen more than once but under ten times. The chain uses TRBV14 and TRBJ1-6; TRBD1 matches at 7 bases. Germline CDR1 SGHDN, CDR2 FVKESK. CDR3 size: 16 residues. V lost 1 base and J lost 7; bases outside the gene matches: 7. The CDR3 region has the DNA TGTGCCAGCAGCCAAGCGGCAGGGGGATGGAATTCACCCCTCCACTTT. This sequence encodes CASSQAAGGWNSPLHF. The complete variable domain, with remaining parts taken from reference TRBV14 and TRBJ1-6, reads EAGVTQFPSHSVIEKGQTVTLRCDPISGHDNLYWYRRVMGKEIKFLLHFVKESKQDESGMPNNRFLAERTGGTYSTLKVQPAELEDSGVYFCASSQAAGGWNSPLHFGNGTRLTVT.

A word on this clonotype: A much larger clone lies one base from this, so it may be a read error. The chain couples TRBV9 to TRBJ1-1; D not resolved. The germline gives CDR1 SGDLS, CDR2 YYNGEE. There are 14 residues in the CDR3. CDR3 sequence (DNA): TGTGCCAGCAGCCCCCTCGTGGGGAGCACTGAAGCTTACTTT. Its translation: CASSPLVGSTEAYF.

This clonotype has just a few counts. A read error may produce the germline difference seen at one junction end. The genes are TRBV5-3 and TRBJ1-2; D not certain. TRBV5-3 is an ORF for which the function is uncertain. The length of the CDR3 is 14 residues. Written as DNA, the CDR3 is TGTGCCAGCAGCTCAAACGTCGGTAACTATGGCTACACCTTC. Protein: CASSSNVGNYGYTF.

This clonotype came up many times. As DNA, the CDR3 is TGTGCCAGCAGGGAACTAGCGGAAGCCAAAAACATTCAGTACTTC. It yields the protein CASRELAEAKNIQYF. V usage is TRBV6-5 and J usage is TRBJ2-4; 8 bases align to TRBD2. V lost 6 bases and J lost 0; bases outside the gene matches: 4. The CDR3 consists of 15 residues. CDR1 and CDR2 from the germline V gene are MNHEY and SVGAGI.

A word on this clonotype: Just one base apart from a much larger clone, this may be a read error. The chain combines TRBV29-1 with TRBJ2-7, with 8 bases matching TRBD1. The CDR3 sequence is 14 residues long. Germline V gives CDR1 SQVTM, CDR2 ANQGSEA. The V segment lost 6 bases and the J segment 2 bases; nucleotides outside the gene matches: 9. The CDR3 here is CSVPGTGDPYEQYF. The CDR3 DNA is TGCAGCGTGCCCGGGACAGGAGACCCCTACGAGCAGTACTTC.

This clonotype was found many times. The chain recombines TRBV7-2 with TRBJ2-6, with a possible D match to TRBD1 (6 bases). Germline V gives CDR1 SGHTA, CDR2 FQGNSA. V lost 1 base and J 3 bases, leaving 10 bases between the germline ends. The length of the CDR3 is 16 residues. The CDR3: CASSLGQGLGANVLTF. As DNA, the CDR3 is TGTGCCAGCAGCTTAGGCCAGGGGCTTGGGGCCAACGTCCTGACTTTC.

The chain employs TRBV7-6 and TRBJ2-3; 10 nucleotides line up with TRBD1. Trimming at V came to 3 bases and at J to 2 bases, leaving 17 bases not matched to a gene. CDR1 SGHVS and CDR2 FNYEAQ come from the germline V gene. The CDR3 extends over 20 amino acids. CDR3 coding DNA: TGTGCCAGCAGCTTGCTGACAGGGGGCGGTGGGAAAAGGGACACAGATACGCAGTATTTT. The encoded protein is CASSLLTGGGGKRDTDTQYF.

In its sample, this clonotype was seen many times. The chain links TRBV7-9 to TRBJ2-7; 12 bases fit TRBD1. The CDR3 has 16 residues. Germline V lookup: CDR1 SEHNR, CDR2 FQNEAQ (reference sequence). V shed 5 bases and J 2 bases; nucleotides not matched to a gene: 7. The CDR3 protein is CASSPAGTGGTYEQYF. The CDR3 DNA reads TGTGCCAGCAGCCCCGCCGGGACAGGGGGCACCTACGAGCAGTACTTC. Together with reference TRBV7-9 and TRBJ2-7, the CDR3 gives the full variable domain: DTGVSQNPRHKITKRGQNVTFRCDPISEHNRLYWYRQTLGQGPEFLTYFQNEAQLEKSRLLSDRFSAERPKGSFSTLEIQRTEQGDSAMYLCASSPAGTGGTYEQYFGPGTRLTVT.

This clonotype was detected many times. In nucleotides, the CDR3 is TGCGCCAGCAGCTCGACAGGGGGCGAATCCTCCTACGAGCAGTACTTC. Translating it yields CASSSTGGESSYEQYF. The V gene is TRBV5-1, the J gene TRBJ2-7, with 10 bases fitting TRBD1. The CDR3 sequence is 16 residues long. The germline CDR1 and CDR2 sequences are SGHRS and YFSETQ. The V segment lost 3 bases and the J segment 0 bases; nucleotides outside the gene matches: 6.

With regard to this clonotype: Possible read error: a much larger clone is one base away. This rearrangement joins TRBV7-6 to TRBJ2-3; D not certain. The germline V gene has CDR1 SGHVS and CDR2 FNYEAQ. The CDR3 spans 14 residues. The CDR3 DNA reads TGTGCCAGCAGCTTAGCAGAAATCACAGATGCGCAGTATTTT. The encoded protein is CASSLAEITDAQYF.

This clonotype was detected ten times or more. The gene calls are TRBV7-6 and TRBJ2-1, with 11 bases aligning to TRBD2. Trimming cost V 5 bases and J 9 bases; bases outside gene matches: 21. The CDR3 consists of 19 residues. Germline assignment: CDR1 SGHVS and CDR2 FNYEAQ. The CDR3 region is CASSAALAGVLSGLGEQFF. The CDR3 DNA reads as TGTGCCAGCAGCGCCGCACTAGCGGGGGTGTTGAGTGGACTCGGTGAGCAGTTCTTC.

This clonotype was recorded at least ten times. The J gene is TRBJ1-1, the V gene TRBV19; D possibly corresponds to TRBD1 (6 bases). V lost 3 bases and J lost 2, with 10 bases in between. Germline V lookup: CDR1 LNHDA, CDR2 SQIVND (reference sequence). CDR3 length equals 14 residues. This chain's CDR3 is CASSIGGANTEAFF. CDR3 nucleotides: TGTGCCAGTAGTATCGGGGGGGCCAACACTGAAGCTTTCTTT.